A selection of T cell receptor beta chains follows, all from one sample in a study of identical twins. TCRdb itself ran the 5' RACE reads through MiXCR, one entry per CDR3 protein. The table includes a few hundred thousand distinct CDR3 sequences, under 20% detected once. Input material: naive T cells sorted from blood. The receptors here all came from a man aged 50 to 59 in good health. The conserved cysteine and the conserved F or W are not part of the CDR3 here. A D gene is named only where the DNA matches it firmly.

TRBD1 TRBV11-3 ASSPNRGRNTGELF
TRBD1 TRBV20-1 SARGTGGFQPQH
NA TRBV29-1 SVERWDLETQY
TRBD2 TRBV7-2 ASSLELLATDTQY
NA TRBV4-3 ASSRQALAKNIQY
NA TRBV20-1 SASISGGMNEQF
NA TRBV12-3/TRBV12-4 ASSLGGSTEQF
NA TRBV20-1 SAFWAEQY
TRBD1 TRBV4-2 ASSQNRGPEAF
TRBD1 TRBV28 ASGPGQGTYEQY
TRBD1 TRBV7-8 ASSLVGDRGNYGYT
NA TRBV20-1 SARNSYEQY
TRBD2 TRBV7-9 ASSPTSGVSTDTQY
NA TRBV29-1 SVTGYTDTQY
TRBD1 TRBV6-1 ASSQDRGVLTDTQY
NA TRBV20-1 SASNTEANYGYT
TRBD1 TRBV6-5 ASSYQGAGTGELF
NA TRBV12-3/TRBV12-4 ASSLSTAGHGYT
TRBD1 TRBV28 ASNRDRVSYEQF
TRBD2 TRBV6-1 ASRAGVSISYEQY
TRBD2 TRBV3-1 ASSSGSILAGVPGELF
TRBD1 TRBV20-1 SARSGQAGSYEQY
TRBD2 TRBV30 AWSVLLAGQGGNEQF
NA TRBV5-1 ASSPEVPASIGANVLT
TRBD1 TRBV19 ASQPGQGFVYSNQPQH
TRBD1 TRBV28 ASSLTGHQPQH
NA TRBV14 ASSPRGSKNIQY
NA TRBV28 ASSPPGGHQETQY
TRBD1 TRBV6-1 ASSWGQGGELF
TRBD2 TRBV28 ASSQTSYGTQY
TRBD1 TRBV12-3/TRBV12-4 ASSLGTGGTGELF
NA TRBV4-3 ASSQLVGELPEAF
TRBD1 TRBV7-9 ASSQPRQGAYNEQF
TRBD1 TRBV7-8 ASSFVRGSADTQY
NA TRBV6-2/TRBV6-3 ASLDLGASNYEQY
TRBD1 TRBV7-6 ASSLGTGVSNQPQH
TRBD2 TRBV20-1 SAGAAGVNNEQF
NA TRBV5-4 ASSLEVDHPLGEQY
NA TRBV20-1 SARGIYDTRQPPYGYT
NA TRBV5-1 ASSLVRGWSTDTQY
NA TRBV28 ASSLSGEGNEQF
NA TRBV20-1 SATLGGEETQY
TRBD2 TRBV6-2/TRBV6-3 ASKIRSGLAAGELF
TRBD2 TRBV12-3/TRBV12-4 ASSRGTSGQETQY
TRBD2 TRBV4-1 ASSQRIAGGSYNEQF
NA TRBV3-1 ASNSRGTRNNEQF
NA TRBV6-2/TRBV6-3 ASTDFSNQPQH
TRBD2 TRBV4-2 ASSQDGGRAHNEQF
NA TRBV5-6 ASSLVSAQETQY
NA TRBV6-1 ASSEAYGRAYEQY
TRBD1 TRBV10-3 AIRDRVAETQY
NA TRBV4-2 ASSQGSQDPNQPQH
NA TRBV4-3 ASSLRTGSETQY